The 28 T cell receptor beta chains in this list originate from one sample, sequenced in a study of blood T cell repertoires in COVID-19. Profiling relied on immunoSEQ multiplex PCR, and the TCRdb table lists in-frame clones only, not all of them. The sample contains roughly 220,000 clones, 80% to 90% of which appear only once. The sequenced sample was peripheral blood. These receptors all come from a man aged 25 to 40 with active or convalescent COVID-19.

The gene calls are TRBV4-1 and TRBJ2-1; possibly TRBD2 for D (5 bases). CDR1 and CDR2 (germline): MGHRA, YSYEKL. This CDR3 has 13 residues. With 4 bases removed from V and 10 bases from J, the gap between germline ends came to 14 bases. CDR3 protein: CASSPRLTLEQFF. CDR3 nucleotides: TGCGCCAGCAGCCCCCGACTAACCCTGGAGCAGTTCTTC.

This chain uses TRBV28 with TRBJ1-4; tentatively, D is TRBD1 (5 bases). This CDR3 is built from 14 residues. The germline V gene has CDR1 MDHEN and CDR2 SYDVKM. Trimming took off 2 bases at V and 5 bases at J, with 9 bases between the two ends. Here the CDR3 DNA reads TGTGCCAGCAGTTTAAACGGGGGGAATGAAAAACTGTTTTTT. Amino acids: CASSLNGGNEKLFF.

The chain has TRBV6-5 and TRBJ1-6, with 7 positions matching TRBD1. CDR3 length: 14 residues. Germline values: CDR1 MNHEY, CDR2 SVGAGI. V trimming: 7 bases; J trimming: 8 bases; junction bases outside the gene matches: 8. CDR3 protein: CASTRRGKDSPLHF. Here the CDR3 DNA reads TGTGCCAGCACCCGCAGGGGGAAGGATTCACCCCTCCACTTT.

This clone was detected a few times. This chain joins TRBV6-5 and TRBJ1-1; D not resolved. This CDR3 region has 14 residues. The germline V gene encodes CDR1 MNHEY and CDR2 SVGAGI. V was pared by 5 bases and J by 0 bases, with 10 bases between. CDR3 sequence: CASSRGQVNTEAFF. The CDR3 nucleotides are TGTGCCAGCAGTAGAGGGCAGGTGAACACTGAAGCTTTCTTT.

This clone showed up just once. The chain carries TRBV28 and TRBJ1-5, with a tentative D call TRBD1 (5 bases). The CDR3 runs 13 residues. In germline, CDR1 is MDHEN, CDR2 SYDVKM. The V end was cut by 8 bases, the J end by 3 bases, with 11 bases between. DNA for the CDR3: TGTGCCAGCGCTGGGACTACCAATCAGCCCCAGCATTTT. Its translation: CASAGTTNQPQHF.

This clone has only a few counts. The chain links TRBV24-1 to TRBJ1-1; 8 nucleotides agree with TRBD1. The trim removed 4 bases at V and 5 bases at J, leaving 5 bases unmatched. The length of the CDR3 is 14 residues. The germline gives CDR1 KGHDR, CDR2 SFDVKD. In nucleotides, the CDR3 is TGTGCCACCAGTGAAACAGGGGGGAAGACTGAAGCTTTCTTT. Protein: CATSETGGKTEAFF.

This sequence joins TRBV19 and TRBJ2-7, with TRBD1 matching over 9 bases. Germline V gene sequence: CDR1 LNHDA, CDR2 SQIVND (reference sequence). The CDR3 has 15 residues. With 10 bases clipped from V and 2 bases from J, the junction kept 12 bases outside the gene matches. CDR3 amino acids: CATKTGTGLTYEQYF. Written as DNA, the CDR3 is TGTGCCACAAAGACTGGGACAGGGTTAACCTACGAGCAGTACTTC.

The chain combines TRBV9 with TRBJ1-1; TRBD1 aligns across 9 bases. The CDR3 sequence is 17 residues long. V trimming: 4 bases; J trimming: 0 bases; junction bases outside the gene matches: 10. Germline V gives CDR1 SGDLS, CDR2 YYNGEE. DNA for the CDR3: TGTGCCAGCAGCCCCAGGAGGACAGGGGCTCTGAACACTGAAGCTTTCTTT. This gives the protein CASSPRRTGALNTEAFF.

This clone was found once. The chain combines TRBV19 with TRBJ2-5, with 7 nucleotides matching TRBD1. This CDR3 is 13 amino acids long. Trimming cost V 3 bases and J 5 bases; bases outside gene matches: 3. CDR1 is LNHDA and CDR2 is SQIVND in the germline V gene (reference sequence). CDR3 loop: CASSITRGETQYF. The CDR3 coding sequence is TGTGCCAGTAGTATCACCAGGGGGGAGACCCAGTACTTC.

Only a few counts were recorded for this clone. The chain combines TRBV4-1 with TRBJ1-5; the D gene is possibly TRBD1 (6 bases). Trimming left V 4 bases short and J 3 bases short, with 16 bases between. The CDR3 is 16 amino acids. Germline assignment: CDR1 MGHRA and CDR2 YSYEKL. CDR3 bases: TGCGCCAGCAGCCTAGGGGATGGACAGTCCAATCAGCCCCAGCATTTT. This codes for CASSLGDGQSNQPQHF.

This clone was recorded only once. Written as DNA, the CDR3 is TGTGCCAGCAGTTTATTCGGAGCGGGGGTTGAGACCCAGTACTTC. Translation gives CASSLFGAGVETQYF. The chain is built from TRBV28 and TRBJ2-5, with 8 bases that match TRBD2. The CDR3 spans 15 residues. The junction had 6 bases not matched to a gene; V was cut back by 1 base and J by 5 bases. Germline-derived CDR1 and CDR2 are MDHEN and SYDVKM.

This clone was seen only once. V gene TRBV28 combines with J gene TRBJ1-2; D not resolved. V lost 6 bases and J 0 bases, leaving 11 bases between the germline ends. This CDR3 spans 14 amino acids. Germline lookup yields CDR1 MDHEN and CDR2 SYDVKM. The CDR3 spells CASRGYGTNYGYTF. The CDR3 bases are TGTGCCAGCAGGGGATACGGGACTAACTATGGCTACACCTTC.

The CDR3 nucleotides read TGCAGCTTTCCCTTACAGGGGTCGATCTTTAAATGGTCACCCCTCCACTTT. This translates into CSFPLQGSIFKWSPLHF. The V gene is TRBV29-1, the J gene TRBJ1-6; 7 bases align to TRBD1. Germline CDR1 is SQVTM and CDR2 is ANQGSEA. V shed 8 bases and J 10 bases; nucleotides not matched to a gene: 23. The CDR3 spans 17 residues. Based on the CDR3 plus reference TRBV29-1 and TRBJ1-6, the full variable domain is SAVISQKPSRDICQRGTSLTIQCQVDSQVTMMFWYRQQPGQSLTLIATANQGSEATYESGFVIDKFPISRPNLTFSTLTVSNMSPEDSSIYLCSFPLQGSIFKWSPLHFGNGTRLTVT.

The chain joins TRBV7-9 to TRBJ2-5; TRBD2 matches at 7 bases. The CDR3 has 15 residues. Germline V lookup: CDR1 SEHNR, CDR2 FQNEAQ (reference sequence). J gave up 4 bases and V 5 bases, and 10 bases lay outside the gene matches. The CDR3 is CASSPTSARGETQYF. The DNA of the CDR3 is TGTGCCAGCAGCCCCACTAGCGCTCGGGGAGAGACCCAGTACTTC.

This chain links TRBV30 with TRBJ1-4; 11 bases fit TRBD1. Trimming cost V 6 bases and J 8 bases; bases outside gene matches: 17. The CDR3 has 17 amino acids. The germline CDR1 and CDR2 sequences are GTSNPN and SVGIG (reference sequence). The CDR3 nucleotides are TGTGCCTGCTCCGCGGGGCCCGGGACAGGGGGAGGAGAAAAACTGTTTTTT. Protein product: CACSAGPGTGGGEKLFF. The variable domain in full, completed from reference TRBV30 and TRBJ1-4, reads SQTIHQWPATLVQPVGSPLSLECTVEGTSNPNLYWYRQAAGRGLQLLFYSVGIGQISSEVPQNLSASRPQDRQFILSSKKLLLSDSGFYLCACSAGPGTGGGEKLFFGSGTQLSVL.

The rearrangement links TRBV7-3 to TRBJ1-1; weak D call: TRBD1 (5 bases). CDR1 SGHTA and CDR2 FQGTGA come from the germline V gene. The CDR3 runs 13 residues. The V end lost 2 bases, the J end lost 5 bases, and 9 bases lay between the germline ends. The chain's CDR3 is CASSLLDRTEAFF. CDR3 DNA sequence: TGTGCCAGCAGCTTACTCGACAGAACTGAAGCTTTCTTT.

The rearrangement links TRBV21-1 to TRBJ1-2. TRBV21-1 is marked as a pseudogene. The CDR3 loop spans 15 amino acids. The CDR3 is CASSKILRAGYGYTF. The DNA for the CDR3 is TGTGCCAGCAGCAAAATCTTGAGGGCCGGATATGGCTACACCTTC.

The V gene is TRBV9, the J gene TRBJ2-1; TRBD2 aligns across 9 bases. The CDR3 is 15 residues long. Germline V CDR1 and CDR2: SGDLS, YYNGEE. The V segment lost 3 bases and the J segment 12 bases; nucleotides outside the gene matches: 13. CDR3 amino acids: CASSAPGLAPQGQFF. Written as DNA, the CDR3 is TGTGCCAGCAGCGCGCCGGGACTAGCCCCACAGGGGCAGTTCTTC.

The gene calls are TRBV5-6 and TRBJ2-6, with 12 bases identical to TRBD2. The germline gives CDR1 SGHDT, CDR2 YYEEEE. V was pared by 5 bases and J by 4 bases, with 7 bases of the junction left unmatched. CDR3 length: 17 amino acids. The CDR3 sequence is CASRNLAGGPGANVLTF. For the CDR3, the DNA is TGTGCCAGCAGAAACCTAGCGGGGGGGCCCGGGGCCAACGTCCTGACTTTC.

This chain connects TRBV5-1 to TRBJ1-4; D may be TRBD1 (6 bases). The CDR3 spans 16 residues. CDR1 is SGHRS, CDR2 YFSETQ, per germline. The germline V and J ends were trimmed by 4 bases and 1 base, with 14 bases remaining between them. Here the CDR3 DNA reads TGCGCCAGCAGCAAACGGACGACAGGAACTAATGAAAAACTGTTTTTT. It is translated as CASSKRTTGTNEKLFF.

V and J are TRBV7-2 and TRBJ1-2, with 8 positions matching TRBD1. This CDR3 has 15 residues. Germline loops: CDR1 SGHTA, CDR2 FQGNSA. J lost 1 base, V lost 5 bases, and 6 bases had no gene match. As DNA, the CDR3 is TGTGCCAGCAGCCTTGGGACAGGATATAACTATGGCTACACCTTC. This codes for CASSLGTGYNYGYTF. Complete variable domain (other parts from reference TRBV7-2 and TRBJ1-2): GAGVSQSPSNKVTEKGKDVELRCDPISGHTALYWYRQSLGQGLEFLIYFQGNSAPDKSGLPSDRFSAERTGGSVSTLTIQRTQQEDSAVYLCASSLGTGYNYGYTFGSGTRLTVV.

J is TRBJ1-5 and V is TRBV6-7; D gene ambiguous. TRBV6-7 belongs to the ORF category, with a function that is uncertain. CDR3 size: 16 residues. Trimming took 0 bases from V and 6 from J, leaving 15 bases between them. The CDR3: CASSYSGGQMCQPQHF. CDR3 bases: TGTGCCAGCAGTTACTCAGGTGGGCAAATGTGTCAGCCCCAGCATTTT.

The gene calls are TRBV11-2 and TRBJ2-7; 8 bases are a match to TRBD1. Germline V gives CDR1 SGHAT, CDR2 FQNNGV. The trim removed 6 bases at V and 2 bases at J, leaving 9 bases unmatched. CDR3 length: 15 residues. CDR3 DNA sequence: TGTGCCAGCAGGATAACCGGGACAGGAACCTACGAGCAGTACTTC. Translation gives CASRITGTGTYEQYF.

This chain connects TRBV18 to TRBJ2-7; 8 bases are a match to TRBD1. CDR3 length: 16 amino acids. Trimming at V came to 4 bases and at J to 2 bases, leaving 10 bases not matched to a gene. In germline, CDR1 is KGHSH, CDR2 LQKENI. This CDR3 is CASSQRSGGAAYEQYF. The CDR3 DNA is TGTGCCAGCTCACAGCGCTCAGGGGGCGCGGCCTACGAGCAGTACTTC.

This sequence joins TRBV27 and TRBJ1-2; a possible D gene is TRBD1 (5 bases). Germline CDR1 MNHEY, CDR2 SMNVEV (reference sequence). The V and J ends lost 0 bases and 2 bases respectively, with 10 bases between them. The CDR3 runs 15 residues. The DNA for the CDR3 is TGTGCCAGCAGTTTATCCCGGCGGGGGAACTATGGCTACACCTTC. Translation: CASSLSRRGNYGYTF.

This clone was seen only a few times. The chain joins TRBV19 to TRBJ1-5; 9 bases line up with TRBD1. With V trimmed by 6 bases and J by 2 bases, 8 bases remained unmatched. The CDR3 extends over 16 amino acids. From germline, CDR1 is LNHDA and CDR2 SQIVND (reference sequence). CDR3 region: CASSAGQGRGNQPQHF. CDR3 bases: TGTGCCAGTAGCGCCGGACAGGGGAGAGGCAATCAGCCCCAGCATTTT.

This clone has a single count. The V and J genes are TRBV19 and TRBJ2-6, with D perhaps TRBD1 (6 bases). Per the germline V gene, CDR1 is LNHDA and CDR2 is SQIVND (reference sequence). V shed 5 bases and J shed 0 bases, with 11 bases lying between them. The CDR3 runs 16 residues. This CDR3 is CASSADRRSGANVLTF. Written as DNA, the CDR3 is TGTGCCAGTAGTGCTGACAGGCGCTCTGGGGCCAACGTCCTGACTTTC.

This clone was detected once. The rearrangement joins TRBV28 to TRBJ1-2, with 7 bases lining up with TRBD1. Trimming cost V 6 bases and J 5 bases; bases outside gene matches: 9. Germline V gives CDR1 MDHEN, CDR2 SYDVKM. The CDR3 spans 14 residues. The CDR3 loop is CASSFGQAGYGYTF. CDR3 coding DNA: TGTGCCAGCAGCTTTGGACAGGCCGGTTATGGCTACACCTTC.